A selection of T cell receptor beta chains follows, all from one sample in a study of OX40 agonist ivuxolimab in advanced cancers. Assay: immunoSEQ multiplex PCR; the TCRdb copy retains only in-frame clones and omits some. This sample has just over 60,000 clones; more than 85% occur once, and the top ten carry approximately 0.64%. The specimen was CD4+ or CD8+ T cells sorted from blood, collected in a trial of the OX40 agonist ivuxolimab. These receptors all stem from an adult with an advanced solid tumor such as melanoma, head and neck, liver or kidney cancer. Both conserved end residues are part of each CDR3. The D gene is left open where the match is weak. Size values are once, few and many counts, or a class for expanded clones, and some rows have none.

once	TRBV5-1	TRBD1	TRBJ1-2	CASSPGTGGEYYGYTF	TGCGCCAGCAGCCCCGGGACAGGGGGCGAATACTATGGCTACACCTTC
.	TRBV2	.	TRBJ2-5	CASGTQYF	TGTGCCAGCGGGACCCAGTACTTC
.	TRBV9	TRBD2	TRBJ2-7	CASSVETSGIGEQYF	TGTGCCAGCAGCGTAGAGACTAGCGGGATAGGGGAGCAGTACTTC
once	TRBV19	.	TRBJ2-7	CASSISLGRGLTSYEQYF	TGTGCCAGTAGTATATCTCTAGGCCGCGGACTCACTTCCTACGAGCAGTACTTC
.	TRBV11-3	.	TRBJ2-3	CASSLNGDTDTQYF	TGTGCCAGCAGCTTAAACGGAGACACAGATACGCAGTATTTT
.	TRBV7-9	.	TRBJ2-2	CASGQGGTGELFF	TGTGCCAGCGGTCAGGGTGGGACCGGGGAGCTGTTTTTT
.	TRBV6-1	TRBD2	TRBJ2-3	CASSEVGTRRAGTQYF	TGTGCCAGCAGTGAAGTGGGGACTAGAAGGGCGGGTACGCAGTATTTT
few	TRBV27	.	TRBJ2-7	CASSPSRGPYEQYF	TGTGCCAGCAGCCCCAGTCGGGGGCCGTACGAGCAGTACTTC
.	TRBV21-1	.	TRBJ1-2	CASSTSQGSLDGYTF	TGTGCCAGCAGCACGTCACAGGGTTCATTGGATGGCTACACCTTC
.	TRBV29-1	TRBD1	TRBJ2-7	CSVGQGADEQYF	TGCAGCGTGGGACAGGGGGCGGACGAGCAGTACTTC
.	TRBV12-5	.	TRBJ1-5	CASGVGSHSNQPQHF	TGTGCTAGTGGTGTCGGTTCTCATAGCAATCAGCCCCAGCATTTT
.	TRBV6-5	TRBD1	TRBJ2-7	CASTRGQAHEQYF	TGTGCCAGCACGCGGGGACAGGCCCACGAGCAGTACTTC
once	TRBV18	.	TRBJ1-1	CASSSNRMNTEAFF	TGTGCCAGCTCATCGAATCGAATGAACACTGAAGCTTTCTTT
.	TRBV5-1	TRBD2	TRBJ2-3	CASMVGGLRDTQYF	TGCGCCAGCATGGTGGGAGGGCTAAGAGATACGCAGTATTTT
.	TRBV5-1	.	TRBJ2-1	CASSLDDRSSYNEQFF	TGCGCCAGCAGCTTGGATGACAGGAGCTCCTACAATGAGCAGTTCTTC
.	TRBV11-2	.	TRBJ1-1	CASSLAENTEAFF	TGTGCCAGCAGCTTGGCGGAGAACACTGAAGCTTTCTTT
.	TRBV25-1	.	TRBJ2-1	CASSDSAQYNEQFF	TGTGCCAGCAGTGACTCCGCGCAATACAATGAGCAGTTCTTC
.	TRBV11-1	.	TRBJ1-1	CASSFGHPNTEAFF	TGTGCCAGCAGCTTTGGGCACCCGAACACTGAAGCTTTCTTT
.	TRBV6-1	.	TRBJ2-5	CASSGQGETQYF	TGTGCCAGCAGTGGGCAGGGAGAGACCCAGTACTTC
.	TRBV10-3	.	TRBJ2-6	CAILGGFGANVLTF	TGTGCCATCCTGGGGGGCTTTGGGGCCAACGTCCTGACTTTC
.	TRBV7-9	.	TRBJ2-3	CASSFSYTDTQYF	TGTGCCAGCAGCTTCTCATACACAGATACGCAGTATTTT
.	TRBV9	.	TRBJ2-3	CASSVRDLDPYF	TGTGCCAGCAGCGTAAGGGACTTAGATCCGTATTTT
.	TRBV5-4	.	TRBJ1-1	CASSLAVGRENTEAFF	TGTGCCAGCAGCTTGGCCGTGGGCAGAGAGAACACTGAAGCTTTCTTT
few	TRBV5-4	.	TRBJ1-4	CASSLGRGREKLFF	TGTGCCAGCAGCTTGGGCCGGGGGCGAGAAAAACTGTTTTTT
once	TRBV30	.	TRBJ2-7	CAWSVRPGAYEQYF	TGTGCCTGGAGTGTACGACCAGGGGCCTACGAGCAGTACTTC
.	TRBV18	.	TRBJ1-2	CASSPGDGNYGYTF	TGTGCCAGCTCCCCCGGGGACGGTAACTATGGCTACACCTTC
.	TRBV27	.	TRBJ1-2	CASSSDGQGGNGYTF	TGTGCCAGCAGTTCCGATGGGCAGGGAGGGAATGGCTACACCTTC
.	TRBV5-5	TRBD2	TRBJ2-1	CASSLVGAGGSYNEQFF	TGTGCCAGCAGCTTGGTCGGAGCGGGAGGGTCCTACAATGAGCAGTTCTTC
.	TRBV29-1	TRBD1	TRBJ2-7	CSARRQGILSSYEQYF	TGCAGCGCCAGGCGACAGGGGATTCTGAGCTCCTACGAGCAGTACTTC
.	TRBV11-2	.	TRBJ2-3	CASSLLGRTSTDTQYF	TGTGCCAGCAGCTTATTAGGCAGGACAAGCACAGATACGCAGTATTTT
.	TRBV6-5	.	TRBJ2-7	CASSLAYSYEQYF	TGTGCCAGCAGTTTGGCATACAGCTACGAGCAGTACTTC
.	TRBV6-1	TRBD1	TRBJ1-6	CASRGTGVDSPLHF	TGTGCCAGCAGGGGGACAGGGGTGGACTCACCCCTCCACTTT
.	TRBV5-1	.	TRBJ1-2	CASSSGDATGYTF	TGCGCCAGCTCATCAGGGGACGCGACCGGCTACACCTTC
.	TRBV6-1	TRBD2	TRBJ2-5	CASSEKGLARETQYF	TGTGCCAGCAGTGAAAAGGGACTAGCGCGAGAGACCCAGTACTTC
.	TRBV25-1	TRBD2	TRBJ2-3	CASSVGLGLASADTQYF	TGTGCCAGCAGTGTGGGTCTTGGACTAGCCAGCGCAGATACGCAGTATTTT
.	TRBV27	TRBD1	TRBJ2-3	CASSWTGGADTQYF	TGTGCCAGCAGTTGGACAGGGGGCGCAGATACGCAGTATTTT
.	TRBV19	.	TRBJ1-5	CASGTTTYQPQHF	TGTGCCAGTGGGACAACCACCTATCAGCCCCAGCATTTT
.	TRBV25-1	.	TRBJ2-3	CASSDASTSTDTQYF	TGTGCCAGCAGTGACGCTTCGACTAGCACAGATACGCAGTATTTT
.	TRBV27	TRBD1	TRBJ2-7	CASSATGTGGYEQYF	TGTGCCAGCAGTGCAACCGGGACAGGGGGGTACGAGCAGTACTTC
once	TRBV27	.	TRBJ1-2	CASSRDGLGGGYTF	TGTGCCAGCAGCCGAGACGGACTGGGGGGTGGCTACACCTTC
.	TRBV11-1	TRBD2	TRBJ2-3	CASSHAGGTDTQYF	TGTGCCAGCAGCCACGCGGGAGGCACAGATACGCAGTATTTT
.	TRBV18	.	TRBJ2-1	CASSQGWDEQFF	TGTGCCAGCTCACAGGGGTGGGATGAGCAGTTCTTC
.	TRBV18	TRBD1	TRBJ2-5	CASSPPGTGQETQYF	TGTGCCAGCTCACCGCCCGGGACAGGGCAAGAGACCCAGTACTTC
.	TRBV7-9	.	TRBJ1-2	CASSLGLNNYGYTF	TGTGCCAGCAGCTTGGGACTGAACAACTATGGCTACACCTTC
.	TRBV9	TRBD2	TRBJ2-7	CASSVVRAGGRSGEQYF	TGTGCCAGCAGCGTAGTTCGAGCGGGAGGGCGTTCGGGGGAGCAGTACTTC
few	TRBV30	.	TRBJ2-7	CAWRGLGAVYEQYF	TGTGCCTGGAGAGGTCTGGGGGCAGTCTACGAGCAGTACTTC
once	TRBV5-1	TRBD1	TRBJ2-7	CASSLGDRNPHEQYF	TGCGCCAGCAGCTTGGGGGACAGGAACCCCCACGAGCAGTACTTC
.	TRBV11-2	.	TRBJ2-1	CASSLARQNNEQFF	TGTGCCAGCAGCTTGGCCAGGCAAAACAATGAGCAGTTCTTC
.	TRBV2	TRBD1	TRBJ1-1	CASSEVRGPSTEAFF	TGTGCCAGCAGTGAGGTGAGGGGGCCTAGCACTGAAGCTTTCTTT
.	TRBV30	TRBD1	TRBJ2-2	CAWSVQGAGELFF	TGTGCCTGGAGTGTACAGGGGGCCGGGGAGCTGTTTTTT
.	TRBV11-2	.	TRBJ1-1	CASSLDRRVNTEAFF	TGTGCCAGCAGCTTAGATCGAAGAGTGAACACTGAAGCTTTCTTT
once	TRBV9	TRBD1	TRBJ2-2	CASSVRGGTGATGELFF	TGTGCCAGCAGCGTAAGGGGGGGGACAGGGGCCACCGGGGAGCTGTTTTTT